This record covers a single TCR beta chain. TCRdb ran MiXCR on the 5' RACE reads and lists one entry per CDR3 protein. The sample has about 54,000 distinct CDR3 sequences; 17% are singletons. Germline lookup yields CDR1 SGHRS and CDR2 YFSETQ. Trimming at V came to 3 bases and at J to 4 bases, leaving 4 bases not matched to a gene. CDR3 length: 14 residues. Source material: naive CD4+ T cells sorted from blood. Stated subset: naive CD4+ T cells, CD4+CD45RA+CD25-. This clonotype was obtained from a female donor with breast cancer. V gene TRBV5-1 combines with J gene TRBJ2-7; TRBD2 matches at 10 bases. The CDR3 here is CASSSGTSAYEQYF. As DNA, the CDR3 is TGCGCCAGCAGCTCGGGGACTAGCGCGTACGAGCAGTACTTC.